This T cell receptor (beta chain) was sequenced for a study of blood T cell repertoires in COVID-19. This CDR3 contains 12 residues. Trimming removed 4 bases at V and 5 bases at J, with 6 bases between. Germline CDR1 is LGHDT and CDR2 is YNNKEL (reference sequence). Two negative PCRs, clearance, or symptom resolution characterized the recovered Cohort 3 donors. Produced via immunoSEQ multiplex PCR; TCRdb's table is partial and in-frame only. The sample lists roughly 350,000 clones; roughly 90% were seen once. Specimen: PBMCs or T cells enriched from blood (not recorded which). This receptor was taken from a woman aged 25-40 years who had recovered from COVID-19. This sequence joins TRBV3-1 (or the pseudogene TRBV3-2) and TRBJ1-5; TRBD1 is a possible D gene (5 bases). The CDR3 sequence: CASSPGDQPQHF. CDR3 in DNA: TGTGCCAGCAGCCCGGGGGATCAGCCCCAGCATTTT.